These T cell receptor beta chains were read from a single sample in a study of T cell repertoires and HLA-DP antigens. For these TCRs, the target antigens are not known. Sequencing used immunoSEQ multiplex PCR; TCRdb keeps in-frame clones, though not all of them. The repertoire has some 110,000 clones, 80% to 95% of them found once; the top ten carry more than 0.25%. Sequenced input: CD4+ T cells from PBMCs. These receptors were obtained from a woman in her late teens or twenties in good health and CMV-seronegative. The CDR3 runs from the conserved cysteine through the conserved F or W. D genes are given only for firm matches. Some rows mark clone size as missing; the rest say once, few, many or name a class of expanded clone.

CDR3aa: CASSYSRSSEAFF
CDR3nt: TGTGCCAGCAGTTACTCGAGGAGTAGTGAAGCTTTCTTT
v_gene: TRBV6-5
j_gene: TRBJ1-1
d_gene: NA
abundance: NA

CDR3aa: CASSPKRLALSGANVLTF
CDR3nt: TGTGCCAGCAGCCCGAAGAGGCTAGCCTTGTCTGGGGCCAACGTCCTGACTTTC
v_gene: TRBV5-4
j_gene: TRBJ2-6
d_gene: NA
abundance: NA

CDR3aa: CAWSVQQGYEQYF
CDR3nt: TGTGCCTGGAGTGTACAACAGGGCTACGAGCAGTACTTC
v_gene: TRBV30
j_gene: TRBJ2-7
d_gene: NA
abundance: NA

CDR3aa: CASSQEDRVGGYTF
CDR3nt: TGCGCCAGCAGCCAAGAGGACAGGGTTGGTGGCTACACCTTC
v_gene: TRBV4-1
j_gene: TRBJ1-2
d_gene: TRBD1
abundance: NA

CDR3aa: CSVPLSGANVLTF
CDR3nt: TGCAGCGTTCCCCTCTCTGGGGCCAACGTCCTGACTTTC
v_gene: TRBV29-1
j_gene: TRBJ2-6
d_gene: NA
abundance: NA

CDR3aa: CASSIGRTGELFF
CDR3nt: TGTGCCAGCAGCATTGGGAGAACCGGGGAGCTGTTTTTT
v_gene: TRBV5-8
j_gene: TRBJ2-2
d_gene: NA
abundance: NA

CDR3aa: CASSTHGRVRTEAFF
CDR3nt: TGTGCCAGCAGTACCCACGGAAGGGTTCGTACTGAAGCTTTCTTT
v_gene: TRBV6-1
j_gene: TRBJ1-1
d_gene: NA
abundance: NA

CDR3aa: CASSLQGAPTNEQFF
CDR3nt: TGTGCCAGCAGCTTACAGGGGGCGCCTACGAATGAGCAGTTCTTC
v_gene: TRBV7-3
j_gene: TRBJ2-1
d_gene: TRBD1
abundance: NA

CDR3aa: CASRRKMGQGNSNQPQHF
CDR3nt: TGTGCCAGTAGAAGGAAGATGGGACAGGGCAATAGCAATCAGCCCCAGCATTTT
v_gene: TRBV19
j_gene: TRBJ1-5
d_gene: TRBD1
abundance: few

CDR3aa: CASRLASGLIGLSTDTQYF
CDR3nt: TGTGCCAGCAGGTTGGCTAGCGGTCTTATCGGGCTGTCCACCGATACGCAGTATTTT
v_gene: TRBV27
j_gene: TRBJ2-3
d_gene: TRBD2
abundance: NA

CDR3aa: CASSFGDRPIYGYTF
CDR3nt: TGTGCCAGCAGTTTCGGGGACAGACCGATCTATGGCTACACCTTC
v_gene: TRBV27
j_gene: TRBJ1-2
d_gene: TRBD1
abundance: NA

CDR3aa: CSAASLDEQFF
CDR3nt: TGCAGTGCTGCGTCCCTCGATGAGCAGTTCTTC
v_gene: TRBV20-1
j_gene: TRBJ2-1
d_gene: NA
abundance: NA

CDR3aa: CASSLSEAQPQHF
CDR3nt: TGTGCCAGCAGCTTATCCGAAGCCCAGCCCCAGCATTTT
v_gene: TRBV7-6
j_gene: TRBJ1-5
d_gene: NA
abundance: NA

CDR3aa: CASSTGTLNQPQHF
CDR3nt: TGTGCCAGTAGTACCGGGACCTTAAATCAGCCCCAGCATTTT
v_gene: TRBV19
j_gene: TRBJ1-5
d_gene: NA
abundance: NA

CDR3aa: CASSSWALGLAGVSRPQYF
CDR3nt: TGCGCCAGCAGCTCCTGGGCTCTGGGACTAGCGGGAGTCTCTCGCCCGCAGTATTTT
v_gene: TRBV5-1
j_gene: TRBJ2-3
d_gene: TRBD2
abundance: NA

CDR3aa: CASSSGQMLSGYTF
CDR3nt: TGTGCCAGCAGTTCAGGACAGATGCTAAGTGGCTACACCTTC
v_gene: TRBV28
j_gene: TRBJ1-2
d_gene: NA
abundance: NA

CDR3aa: CASSLGQGAYEQYF
CDR3nt: TGTGCCAGCAGCCTGGGACAGGGGGCCTACGAGCAGTACTTC
v_gene: TRBV5-6
j_gene: TRBJ2-7
d_gene: TRBD1
abundance: NA

CDR3aa: CASSDGVDTQYF
CDR3nt: TGTGCCAGCAGTGACGGGGTTGATACGCAGTATTTT
v_gene: TRBV6-5
j_gene: TRBJ2-3
d_gene: NA
abundance: NA

CDR3aa: CASSTDRLAGAITDTQYF
CDR3nt: TGTGCCAGTAGTACGGACCGACTAGCGGGGGCCATCACAGATACGCAGTATTTT
v_gene: TRBV19
j_gene: TRBJ2-3
d_gene: TRBD2
abundance: NA

CDR3aa: CASSVAAGQETQYF
CDR3nt: TGTGCCAGCAGCGTAGCGGCAGGCCAAGAGACCCAGTACTTC
v_gene: TRBV9
j_gene: TRBJ2-5
d_gene: NA
abundance: NA

CDR3aa: CASSMGWATVPSYGYTF
CDR3nt: TGTGCCAGTAGTATGGGGTGGGCCACTGTGCCGTCCTATGGCTACACCTTC
v_gene: TRBV19
j_gene: TRBJ1-2
d_gene: NA
abundance: NA

CDR3aa: CASSLARTDYGYTF
CDR3nt: TGTGCCAGCAGTTTGGCTAGGACAGACTATGGCTACACCTTC
v_gene: TRBV28
j_gene: TRBJ1-2
d_gene: NA
abundance: NA

CDR3aa: CASSGGTYNEQFF
CDR3nt: TGTGCCAGCAGTGGAGGGACCTACAATGAGCAGTTCTTC
v_gene: TRBV25-1
j_gene: TRBJ2-1
d_gene: NA
abundance: NA

CDR3aa: CASSLAQPGDPSYEQYF
CDR3nt: TGTGCCAGCAGCTTAGCGCAACCAGGGGACCCCTCCTACGAGCAGTACTTC
v_gene: TRBV7-9
j_gene: TRBJ2-7
d_gene: NA
abundance: NA

CDR3aa: CASSPPPGQGHTDTQYF
CDR3nt: TGCGCCAGCAGCCCCCCCCCGGGACAGGGCCACACAGATACGCAGTATTTT
v_gene: TRBV4-1
j_gene: TRBJ2-3
d_gene: TRBD1
abundance: NA

CDR3aa: CATSTDVQPQHF
CDR3nt: TGTGCCACCAGCACGGACGTTCAGCCCCAGCATTTT
v_gene: TRBV15
j_gene: TRBJ1-5
d_gene: NA
abundance: NA

CDR3aa: CASSYERTEGTDTQYF
CDR3nt: TGTGCCAGCAGTTACGAGCGGACAGAAGGCACAGATACGCAGTATTTT
v_gene: TRBV6-6
j_gene: TRBJ2-3
d_gene: NA
abundance: NA

CDR3aa: CASSWTGNTGELFF
CDR3nt: TGTGCCAGCAGTTGGACAGGGAACACCGGGGAGCTGTTTTTT
v_gene: TRBV6-6
j_gene: TRBJ2-2
d_gene: TRBD1
abundance: NA

CDR3aa: CASSFTGPVTEAFF
CDR3nt: TGTGCCAGCAGTTTCACAGGGCCTGTCACTGAAGCTTTCTTT
v_gene: TRBV6-5
j_gene: TRBJ1-1
d_gene: NA
abundance: NA

CDR3aa: CASSLASRRGTDGSYEQYF
CDR3nt: TGTGCCAGCAGCTTGGCGAGCCGTCGAGGGACTGATGGATCCTACGAGCAGTACTTC
v_gene: TRBV5-5
j_gene: TRBJ2-7
d_gene: NA
abundance: once

CDR3aa: CASSSGSAQNIQYF
CDR3nt: TGTGCCAGCAGCTCGGGGTCGGCGCAAAACATTCAGTACTTC
v_gene: TRBV11-1
j_gene: TRBJ2-4
d_gene: NA
abundance: NA

CDR3aa: CAWSVWQGGLTNYGYTF
CDR3nt: TGTGCCTGGAGTGTGTGGCAGGGGGGCCTCACTAACTATGGCTACACCTTC
v_gene: TRBV30
j_gene: TRBJ1-2
d_gene: TRBD1
abundance: NA

CDR3aa: CASSFAGTGEFSNGYTF
CDR3nt: TGTGCCAGCAGTTTTGCCGGGACAGGGGAGTTTTCCAATGGCTACACCTTC
v_gene: TRBV9
j_gene: TRBJ1-2
d_gene: TRBD1
abundance: NA

CDR3aa: CAIRKTGELETQYF
CDR3nt: TGTGCCATCAGAAAGACAGGGGAATTGGAGACCCAGTACTTC
v_gene: TRBV10-3
j_gene: TRBJ2-5
d_gene: TRBD1
abundance: NA

CDR3aa: CASSFGDRVRNSPLHF
CDR3nt: TGCGCCAGCAGCTTTGGGGACAGGGTTCGCAATTCACCCCTCCACTTT
v_gene: TRBV5-1
j_gene: TRBJ1-6
d_gene: TRBD1
abundance: NA

CDR3aa: CASVSGGAGDTQYF
CDR3nt: TGTGCCAGCGTTAGCGGGGGGGCCGGAGATACGCAGTATTTT
v_gene: TRBV28
j_gene: TRBJ2-3
d_gene: TRBD2
abundance: NA

CDR3aa: CASSVGETQYF
CDR3nt: TGTGCCAGCAGCGTGGGAGAGACCCAGTACTTC
v_gene: TRBV7-9
j_gene: TRBJ2-5
d_gene: NA
abundance: NA

CDR3aa: CASGLERGSRRGNTIYF
CDR3nt: TGTGCTAGTGGTTTGGAACGGGGATCCCGGCGGGGAAACACCATATATTTT
v_gene: TRBV12-5
j_gene: TRBJ1-3
d_gene: NA
abundance: NA

CDR3aa: CASSFTANTEAFF
CDR3nt: TGTGCCAGCAGCTTTACGGCGAACACTGAAGCTTTCTTT
v_gene: TRBV7-2
j_gene: TRBJ1-1
d_gene: NA
abundance: NA

CDR3aa: CATSRGQGGGGEQYF
CDR3nt: TGTGCCACCAGCAGAGGACAGGGTGGTGGGGGCGAGCAGTACTTC
v_gene: TRBV15
j_gene: TRBJ2-7
d_gene: TRBD1
abundance: NA

CDR3aa: CASSQDKGLAGIDTQYF
CDR3nt: TGTGCCAGCAGCCAAGACAAGGGACTAGCGGGGATAGATACGCAGTATTTT
v_gene: TRBV4-2
j_gene: TRBJ2-3
d_gene: TRBD2
abundance: NA

CDR3aa: CASRVGTVYSNQPQHF
CDR3nt: TGTGCCAGCAGAGTCGGGACAGTATATAGCAATCAGCCCCAGCATTTT
v_gene: TRBV2
j_gene: TRBJ1-5
d_gene: TRBD1
abundance: NA

CDR3aa: CSALAGAKETQYF
CDR3nt: TGCAGCGCACTAGCGGGGGCCAAAGAGACCCAGTACTTC
v_gene: TRBV29-1
j_gene: TRBJ2-5
d_gene: TRBD2
abundance: NA

CDR3aa: CSVEGGKGRYTF
CDR3nt: TGCAGCGTTGAAGGTGGTAAGGGCCGCTACACCTTC
v_gene: TRBV29-1
j_gene: TRBJ1-2
d_gene: NA
abundance: once

CDR3aa: CASSIEYFARAGELFF
CDR3nt: TGTGCCAGTAGTATAGAATATTTTGCCCGGGCCGGGGAGCTGTTTTTT
v_gene: TRBV19
j_gene: TRBJ2-2
d_gene: NA
abundance: NA

CDR3aa: CASSPEAGFYEQYF
CDR3nt: TGTGCCAGCTCACCAGAGGCAGGGTTCTACGAGCAGTACTTC
v_gene: TRBV18
j_gene: TRBJ2-7
d_gene: NA
abundance: NA

CDR3aa: CASSQDWAVNEQFF
CDR3nt: TGCGCCAGCAGCCAAGATTGGGCGGTCAATGAGCAGTTCTTC
v_gene: TRBV4-3
j_gene: TRBJ2-1
d_gene: NA
abundance: NA

CDR3aa: CASSPDQGTQHF
CDR3nt: TGCGCCAGCAGCCCTGACCAGGGGACCCAGCATTTT
v_gene: TRBV5-1
j_gene: TRBJ1-5
d_gene: NA
abundance: NA

CDR3aa: CASSPLTGRGRYNEQFF
CDR3nt: TGTGCCAGCTCACCATTAACCGGGCGGGGGCGTTACAATGAGCAGTTCTTC
v_gene: TRBV18
j_gene: TRBJ2-1
d_gene: NA
abundance: NA

CDR3aa: CASSSAGREQYF
CDR3nt: TGTGCCAGCAGTTCTGCAGGGCGTGAGCAGTACTTC
v_gene: TRBV28
j_gene: TRBJ2-7
d_gene: NA
abundance: NA

CDR3aa: CASSEGLSYNEQFF
CDR3nt: TGTGCCAGCAGCGAGGGACTTTCCTACAATGAGCAGTTCTTC
v_gene: TRBV7-9
j_gene: TRBJ2-1
d_gene: NA
abundance: NA

CDR3aa: CASRPGQAAGNTIYF
CDR3nt: TGCGCCAGCAGGCCAGGACAGGCGGCTGGAAACACCATATATTTT
v_gene: TRBV5-1
j_gene: TRBJ1-3
d_gene: TRBD1
abundance: NA

CDR3aa: CASSTSGRAYEQYF
CDR3nt: TGTGCCAGCAGTACTAGCGGTCGGGCCTACGAGCAGTACTTC
v_gene: TRBV27
j_gene: TRBJ2-7
d_gene: TRBD2
abundance: once

CDR3aa: CASSVGSSSYNEQFF
CDR3nt: TGTGCCAGCAGCGTCGGTAGTAGCTCCTACAATGAGCAGTTCTTC
v_gene: TRBV9
j_gene: TRBJ2-1
d_gene: NA
abundance: NA

CDR3aa: CASSLYDRGIPSGNTIYF
CDR3nt: TGTGCCAGCAGCTTGTACGACAGGGGGATACCCTCTGGAAACACCATATATTTT
v_gene: TRBV5-5
j_gene: TRBJ1-3
d_gene: TRBD1
abundance: NA

CDR3aa: CASTQTAGGYTF
CDR3nt: TGTGCCAGCACCCAAACCGCTGGTGGCTACACCTTC
v_gene: TRBV19
j_gene: TRBJ1-2
d_gene: NA
abundance: NA

CDR3aa: CASSLAGVSGQPQHF
CDR3nt: TGCGCCAGCAGCTTGGCCGGGGTGTCGGGTCAGCCCCAGCATTTT
v_gene: TRBV5-1
j_gene: TRBJ1-5
d_gene: NA
abundance: NA

CDR3aa: CASSPVGGMNTEAFF
CDR3nt: TGCGCCAGCAGCCCAGTCGGGGGAATGAACACTGAAGCTTTCTTT
v_gene: TRBV5-1
j_gene: TRBJ1-1
d_gene: NA
abundance: NA

CDR3aa: CATRTGDGDTQYF
CDR3nt: TGTGCCACCCGGACAGGAGACGGAGATACGCAGTATTTT
v_gene: TRBV2
j_gene: TRBJ2-3
d_gene: TRBD1
abundance: NA

CDR3aa: CASSSLTGFKEKLFF
CDR3nt: TGTGCCAGTAGTAGCCTGACAGGGTTCAAGGAAAAACTGTTTTTT
v_gene: TRBV19
j_gene: TRBJ1-4
d_gene: TRBD1
abundance: NA